This entry features one T cell receptor (beta chain) sequence. Its matching antigen is unknown. PCR used 60 Vbeta primers and 13 Jbeta primers. The table came from immunoSEQ multiplex PCR; TCRdb's copy has only in-frame clones and leaves some out. The table lists roughly 180,000 clones, 82% of them singletons. Deletions cut 0 bases from V and 0 bases from J, with 13 bases between. Germline loops: CDR1 SGHDT, CDR2 YYEEEE. The CDR3 totals 18 residues. This specimen comes from a study of cytomegalovirus exposure and HLA in healthy donors. Study conclusions and caveats: Being productive about 90% or about 30% of the time was typical of most TCR beta V segments in an earlier analysis.

The sequence came from a man in his forties in good health and CMV-seronegative. The chain employs TRBV5-6 and TRBJ1-6, with D perhaps TRBD1 (6 bases). Source material: PBMCs. Here the CDR3 reads CASSLVRTDSSYNSPLHF. CDR3 bases: TGTGCCAGCAGCTTGGTGAGGACAGATAGCTCCTATAATTCACCCCTCCACTTT.